This T cell receptor beta chain was retrieved from a study of T-cell reconstitution after alpha-beta-depleted transplantation in children. Points from the study as a whole: T cells produced anew were the main source of T-cell counts and diversity one year after transplant. About two months after transplant, alpha-beta T cells reportedly came from several hundred expanded graft clones. Certain patients had high TCRbeta diversity at day 60, and it came from recipient T cells and thymic progenitors that survived.

This clonotype was observed a few times. Its antigen remains unknown. During its preparation, the TCRbeta library received unique molecular identifiers. Each CDR3 protein is one row after TCRdb ran MiXCR on the PCR reads. The sample lists about a million distinct CDR3 sequences; roughly 31% were seen once. Germline V gene lookup returns CDR1 SEHNR and CDR2 FQNEAQ (reference sequence). Deletions cut 2 bases from V and 6 bases from J, with 10 bases between. The CDR3 spans 13 residues. The chain links TRBV7-9 to TRBJ2-5; either TRBD1 or TRBD2 may fit D (5 bases each). The sequencing used PBMCs, mostly from graft donor cells, collected 360 days after TCRalphabeta/CD19-depleted stem cell transplant. The source is a boy under three years old who had a stem cell transplant for SCID, so the T cells may come from the graft donor. This CDR3 reads CASSLFGDQTQYF. The CDR3 nucleotides are TGTGCCAGCAGCTTATTCGGGGACCAGACCCAGTACTTC.